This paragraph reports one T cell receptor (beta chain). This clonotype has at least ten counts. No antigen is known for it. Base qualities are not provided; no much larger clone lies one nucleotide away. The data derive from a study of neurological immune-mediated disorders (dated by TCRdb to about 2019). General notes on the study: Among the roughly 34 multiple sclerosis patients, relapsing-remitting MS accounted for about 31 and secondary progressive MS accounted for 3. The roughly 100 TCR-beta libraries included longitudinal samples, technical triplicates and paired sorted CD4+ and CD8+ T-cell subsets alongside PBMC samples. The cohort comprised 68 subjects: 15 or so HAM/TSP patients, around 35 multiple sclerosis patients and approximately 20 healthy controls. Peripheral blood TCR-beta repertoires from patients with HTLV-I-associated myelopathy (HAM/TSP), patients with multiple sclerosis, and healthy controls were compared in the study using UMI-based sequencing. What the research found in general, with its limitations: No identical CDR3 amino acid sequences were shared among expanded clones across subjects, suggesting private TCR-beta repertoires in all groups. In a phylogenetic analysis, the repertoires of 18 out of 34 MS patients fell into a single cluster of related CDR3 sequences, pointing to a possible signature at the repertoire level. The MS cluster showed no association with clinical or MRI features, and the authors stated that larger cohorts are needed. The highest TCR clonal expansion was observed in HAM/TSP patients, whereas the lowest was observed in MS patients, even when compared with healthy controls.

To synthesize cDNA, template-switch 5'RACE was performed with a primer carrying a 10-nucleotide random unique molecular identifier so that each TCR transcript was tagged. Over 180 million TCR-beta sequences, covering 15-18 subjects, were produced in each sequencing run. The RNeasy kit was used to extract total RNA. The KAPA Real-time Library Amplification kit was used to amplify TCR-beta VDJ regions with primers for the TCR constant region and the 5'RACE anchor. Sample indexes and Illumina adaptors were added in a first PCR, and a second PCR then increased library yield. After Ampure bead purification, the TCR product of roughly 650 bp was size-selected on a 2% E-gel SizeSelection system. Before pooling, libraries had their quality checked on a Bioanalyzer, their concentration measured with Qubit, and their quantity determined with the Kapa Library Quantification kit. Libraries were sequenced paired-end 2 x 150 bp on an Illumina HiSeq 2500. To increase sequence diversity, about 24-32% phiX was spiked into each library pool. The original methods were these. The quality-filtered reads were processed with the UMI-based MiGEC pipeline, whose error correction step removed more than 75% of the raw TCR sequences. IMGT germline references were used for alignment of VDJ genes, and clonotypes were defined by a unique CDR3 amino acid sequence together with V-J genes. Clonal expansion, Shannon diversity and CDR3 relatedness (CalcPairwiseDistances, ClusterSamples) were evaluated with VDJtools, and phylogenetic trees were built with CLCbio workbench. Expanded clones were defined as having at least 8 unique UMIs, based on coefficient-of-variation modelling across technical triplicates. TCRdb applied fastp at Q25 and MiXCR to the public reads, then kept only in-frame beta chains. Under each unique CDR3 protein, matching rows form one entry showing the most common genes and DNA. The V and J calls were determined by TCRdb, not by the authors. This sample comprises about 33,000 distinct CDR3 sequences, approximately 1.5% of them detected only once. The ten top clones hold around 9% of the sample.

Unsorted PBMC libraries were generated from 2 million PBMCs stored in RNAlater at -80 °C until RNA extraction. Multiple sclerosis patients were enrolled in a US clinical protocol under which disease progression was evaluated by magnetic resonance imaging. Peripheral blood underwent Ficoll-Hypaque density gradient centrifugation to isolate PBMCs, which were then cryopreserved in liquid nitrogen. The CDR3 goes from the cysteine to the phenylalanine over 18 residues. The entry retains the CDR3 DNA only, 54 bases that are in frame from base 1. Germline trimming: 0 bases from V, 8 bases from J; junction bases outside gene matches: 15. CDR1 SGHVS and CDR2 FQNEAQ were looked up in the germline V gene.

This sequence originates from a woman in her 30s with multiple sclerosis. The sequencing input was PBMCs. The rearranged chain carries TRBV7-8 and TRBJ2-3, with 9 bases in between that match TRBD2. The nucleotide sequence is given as TGTGCCAGCAGCTTAGCGAGGGATAAAGGGCGGGGGGGCCGTACGCAGTATTTT. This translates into CASSLARDKGRGGRTQYF.